The 6 T cell receptor beta chains given below trace back to one sample, sequenced in a study of shared clonotypes between healthy human individuals. Using immunoSEQ multiplex PCR, the repertoire was profiled, and TCRdb retains in-frame clones only, with some absent. The sample has approximately 710,000 clones; about nine tenths are singletons. The specimen was memory CD8+ T cells from PBMCs. Subset here: CD45RO+ cells pooled with CCR7-negative TemRA cells. These receptors were collected from a man younger than 35 in good health. Some clones in this sample may be carry-over from other donors' samples.

This clone appeared a few times. V gene TRBV4-1 combines with J gene TRBJ1-3; unclear D gene. CDR1 and CDR2 (germline): MGHRA, YSYEKL. The V end was cut by 2 bases, the J end by 2 bases, with 7 bases between. CDR3 length: 14 amino acids. The CDR3 DNA is TGCGCCAGCAGCCAAATCCGGGCTGGAAACACCATATATTTT. This translates into CASSQIRAGNTIYF.

The table lists this clone with a few counts. This chain links TRBV10-3 with TRBJ2-7; 7 nucleotides agree with TRBD2. V lost 5 bases and J lost 7; bases outside the gene matches: 17. Per germline, CDR1 ENHRY and CDR2 SYGVKD. This CDR3 is built from 16 residues. CDR3 amino acids: CAISKPLSGPGREQYF. CDR3 nucleotides: TGTGCCATCAGTAAGCCTCTTAGCGGGCCCGGAAGGGAGCAGTACTTC.

The CDR3 DNA reads as TGCAGCGTCCGATACCGGGACAGCGTTTATGATGAGCAGTTCTTC. Amino acid sequence: CSVRYRDSVYDEQFF. The chain carries TRBV29-1 and TRBJ2-1; TRBD1 aligns across 7 bases. The germline V gene has CDR1 SQVTM and CDR2 ANQGSEA. Trimming removed 6 bases from V and 8 bases from J; junction bases left unmatched: 16. The length of the CDR3 is 15 residues.

CDR3 in DNA: TGTGCCAGCAGTTTACGTTTCCTAGCGGGCGCATCATACAATGAGCAGTTCTTC. Translated: CASSLRFLAGASYNEQFF. The rearrangement links TRBV27 to TRBJ2-1, with TRBD2 matching over 8 bases. Germline V lookup: CDR1 MNHEY, CDR2 SMNVEV (reference sequence). Unmatched junction bases numbered 13, after V lost 2 bases and J lost 4 bases. This CDR3 has 18 amino acids.

The gene calls are TRBV19 and TRBJ2-7, with 7 bases that match TRBD2. Germline V lookup: CDR1 LNHDA, CDR2 SQIVND (reference sequence). There are 11 residues in the CDR3. V shed 10 bases, J shed 3 bases, and the junction held 3 bases outside the gene matches. CDR3 amino acids: CATGGSYEQYF. CDR3 bases: TGTGCCACCGGCGGGAGCTACGAGCAGTACTTC.

This rearrangement joins TRBV29-1 to TRBJ2-1, with D unresolved. The V end lost 5 bases, the J end lost 4 bases, and 6 bases lay between the germline ends. Germline CDR1 is SQVTM and CDR2 is ANQGSEA. The CDR3 spans 11 residues. The CDR3 DNA reads TGCAGCGTTTCGACGTACAATGAGCAGTTCTTC. It is translated as CSVSTYNEQFF.